This passage covers 15 T cell receptor beta chains from one sample sequenced in a study of blood T cells in healthy people across ages (dated by TCRdb to the mid-2010s). The library relied on 5' RACE. The sample was run on an Illumina HiSeq 2500. A second PCR of about 6 to 12 cycles was run with a J-beta primer mix and a sample-barcoded 5' primer. Clones were called with MiXCR by TCRdb after fastp trimmed the public reads at Q25, and only in-frame beta chains were retained. When rows share a CDR3 protein, they turn into one entry using the most common DNA and genes. The sample table shows roughly 1 million distinct CDR3 sequences, and about 23% are seen once. The top ten clones comprise less than 0.85% of the sample. This same sample was also taken into another study, of T cells of mothers and their children.

Sequenced material: blood. The receptors were gathered from a girl aged 2 to 9 in good health.

This clonotype was seen a few times. The chain employs TRBV7-9 and TRBJ2-5, with no clear D. The J call is in doubt because the DNA end fits TRBJ2-1 better. This CDR3 has 12 residues. Germline-derived CDR1 and CDR2 are SEHNR and FQNEAQ (reference sequence). CDR3 residues: CASSPGPNEQFF. The CDR3 coding sequence is TGTGCCAGCAGCCCGGGCCCCAATGAGCAGTTCTTC.

V is TRBV12-3 or TRBV12-4 and J is TRBJ2-1; D is uncertain. The V end lost 3 bases, the J end lost 3 bases, and 12 bases lay between the germline ends. The CDR3 length is 15 residues. The DNA of the CDR3 is TGTGCCAGCAGTTTGAAGGGTTCTGTCTACAATGAGCAGTTCTTC. Its translation: CASSLKGSVYNEQFF.

In this sample, this clonotype turned up many times. The chain is built from TRBV14 and TRBJ1-2; 7 bases match TRBD1. The V segment lost 2 bases and the J segment 8 bases; nucleotides outside the gene matches: 11. The CDR3 has 15 residues. From germline, CDR1 is SGHDN and CDR2 FVKESK. The DNA of the CDR3 is TGTGCCAGCAGCCAACCGACAGGGATGGGAGAAGGCTACACCTTC. It yields the protein CASSQPTGMGEGYTF.

The chain carries TRBV5-1 and TRBJ2-1; 7 bases map to TRBD1. Germline loops: CDR1 SGHRS, CDR2 YFSETQ. The trim removed 0 bases at V and 7 bases at J, leaving 4 bases unmatched. CDR3 size: 14 residues. The CDR3 loop is CASSLADRANEQFF. In nucleotides, the CDR3 is TGCGCCAGCAGCTTGGCTGACAGGGCTAATGAGCAGTTCTTC.

The J gene is TRBJ1-1, the V gene TRBV25-1; D gene ambiguous. The CDR3 has 13 residues. Trimming removed 0 bases from V and 3 bases from J, with 5 bases in between. Germline V lookup: CDR1 MGHDK, CDR2 SYGVNS. The CDR3 sequence is CASSEYGYTEAFF. The CDR3 region has the DNA TGTGCCAGCAGTGAATATGGGTACACTGAAGCTTTCTTT.

This clonotype has a handful of counts. J is TRBJ1-1 and V is TRBV7-8; perhaps TRBD1 as D (6 bases). Germline V gene sequence: CDR1 SGHVS, CDR2 FQNEAQ. This CDR3 has 14 residues. Deletions cut 3 bases from V and 6 bases from J, with 14 bases between. The DNA for the CDR3 is TGTGCCAGCAGCTTGGGAGGGGGGTTCCCTGAAGCTTTCTTT. Protein sequence: CASSLGGGFPEAFF.

The gene calls are TRBV29-1 and TRBJ2-6; the match to TRBD2 covers 8 bases. CDR1 is SQVTM, CDR2 ANQGSEA, per germline. V shed 8 bases and J 2 bases; nucleotides not matched to a gene: 8. The CDR3 runs 15 residues. The CDR3: CSTPRGGPGANVLTF. CDR3 in DNA: TGCAGCACCCCTCGGGGGGGGCCTGGGGCCAACGTCCTGACTTTC.

This clonotype was picked up a small number of times. The rearrangement joins TRBV2 to TRBJ2-7, with TRBD1 matching over 9 bases. The junction had 5 bases not matched to a gene; V was cut back by 6 bases and J by 5 bases. The germline V gene encodes CDR1 SNHLY and CDR2 FYNNEI. The length of the CDR3 is 13 residues. CDR3 region: CASSGQGRNEQYF. Written as DNA, the CDR3 is TGTGCCAGCAGCGGACAGGGGAGAAACGAGCAGTACTTC. The variable domain in full, with the rest retrieved from reference TRBV2 and TRBJ2-7, is EPEVTQTPSHQVTQMGQEVILRCVPISNHLYFYWYRQILGQKVEFLVSFYNNEISEKSEIFDDQFSVERPDGSNFTLKIRSTKLEDSAMYFCASSGQGRNEQYFGPGTRLTVT.

This clonotype has more than one count but fewer than ten. The CDR3 nucleotides are TGTGCCAGCAGCCAACATGCAGGGACCTTCAACACTGAAGCTTTCTTT. As protein: CASSQHAGTFNTEAFF. V is TRBV7-2 and J is TRBJ1-1, with a possible D match to TRBD1 (5 bases). This CDR3 contains 16 residues. V was trimmed by 5 bases and J by 2 bases, leaving 18 bases between them. From germline, CDR1 is SGHTA and CDR2 FQGNSA. The full variable domain, with the rest looked up from reference TRBV7-2 and TRBJ1-1, is GAGVSQSPSNKVTEKGKDVELRCDPISGHTALYWYRQSLGQGLEFLIYFQGNSAPDKSGLPSDRFSAERTGGSVSTLTIQRTQQEDSAVYLCASSQHAGTFNTEAFFGQGTRLTVV.

The CDR3 nucleotides read TGTGCCAGCAGAGGACCCAGCCAGGGAGTCAGGACTGAAGCTTTCTTT. This translates into CASRGPSQGVRTEAFF. The J gene is TRBJ1-1, the V gene TRBV12-3 or TRBV12-4; tentatively, D is TRBD1 (5 bases). The length of the CDR3 is 16 residues. V lost 6 bases and J 5 bases, leaving 22 bases between the germline ends.

This clonotype was observed a few times. The rearrangement links TRBV7-2 to TRBJ1-2; D call uncertain. Per germline, CDR1 SGHTA and CDR2 FQGNSA. The CDR3 consists of 14 residues. Trimming took off 4 bases at V and 6 bases at J, with 15 bases between the two ends. The CDR3 loop reads CASSSQGYSDGYTF. As DNA, the CDR3 is TGTGCCAGCAGCTCCCAAGGGTATTCGGATGGCTACACCTTC.

This CDR3 is CASSRTPARQETQYF. The CDR3 coding sequence is TGTGCCAGCAGCCGAACCCCGGCTAGACAAGAGACCCAGTACTTC. The chain links TRBV7-2 to TRBJ2-5; D gene ambiguous. V lost 5 bases to trimming and J lost 2 bases, with 15 bases between them. Germline CDR1 and CDR2: SGHTA and FQGNSA. The CDR3 runs 15 residues.

This clonotype has just a few counts. The V call is TRBV15, the J call TRBJ1-4; TRBD1 agrees at 7 bases. Trimming cost V 0 bases and J 7 bases; bases outside gene matches: 5. The CDR3 runs to 15 residues. From germline, CDR1 is LNHNV and CDR2 YYDKDF (reference sequence). The CDR3 DNA follows: TGTGCCACCAGCAGAGATCCAGGGGGAGGTGAAAAACTGTTTTTT. This encodes CATSRDPGGGEKLFF.

A single count supports this clonotype. One end of the junction is discordant with germline, which a read error may explain. This chain links TRBV29-1 with TRBJ1-2; the D gene is possibly TRBD1 (5 bases). In germline, CDR1 is SQVTM, CDR2 ANQGSEA. The CDR3 runs to 12 residues. CDR3 amino acids: CSVPWDGYDYTF. CDR3 coding DNA: TGCAGCGTGCCCTGGGACGGGTATGACTACACCTTC.

A few counts support this clonotype. The V gene is TRBV10-3, the J gene TRBJ1-4, with D uncertain. Per germline, CDR1 ENHRY and CDR2 SYGVKD. Trimming left V 0 bases short and J 2 bases short, with 13 bases between. The CDR3 loop spans 17 amino acids. CDR3: CAISESAPGGTNEKLFF. In nucleotides, the CDR3 is TGTGCCATCAGTGAGTCGGCACCGGGAGGTACTAATGAAAAACTGTTTTTT.